The 19 T cell receptor beta chains in this list originate from one sample, sequenced in a study of blood T cell repertoires in COVID-19 (TCRdb year 2020). The library was generated by the immunoSEQ multiplex PCR assay. This is the immuneACCESS table as TCRdb keeps it, with only in-frame sequences that have V and J called. A part of the clones is gone; compared with another copy, unresolved V genes explain less than half, and the rest is unexplained. The sample table shows about 190,000 clones, and roughly 83% are seen once. Roughly 3.2% of the sample is taken by the ten largest. The sample comprised PBMCs or T cells enriched from blood (not recorded which). All receptors come from a woman aged 25-40 years who had recovered from COVID-19.

The V call is TRBV6-1, the J call TRBJ2-1; maybe TRBD2 (6 bases). CDR3 length: 19 amino acids. Trimming removed 2 bases at V and 12 bases at J, with 32 bases between. Germline V CDR1 and CDR2: MNHNS, SASEGT. The chain's CDR3 is CASSEPNRLGLGIKEGQFF. CDR3 bases: TGTGCCAGCAGTGAACCGAACCGACTAGGGTTAGGCATTAAAGAAGGGCAGTTCTTC.

This sequence joins TRBV3-1 (or the pseudogene TRBV3-2) and TRBJ2-7, with 7 nucleotides matching TRBD1. CDR3 length equals 15 residues. Per germline, CDR1 LGHDT and CDR2 YNNKEL (reference sequence). The trim removed 3 bases at V and 4 bases at J, leaving 9 bases unmatched. The CDR3 DNA follows: TGTGCCAGCAGCCAGAAGGGACAGTCTCTTTACGAGCAGTACTTC. It yields the protein CASSQKGQSLYEQYF.

Worth noting for this clone: One end of the junction is discordant with germline, which a read error may explain. The chain employs TRBV7-7 and TRBJ2-6; weak D call: TRBD1 (6 bases). Germline-derived CDR1 and CDR2 are SSHAT and FNYEAQ (reference sequence). The CDR3 is made up of 17 amino acids. The CDR3 nucleotides are TGTGCTAGCAGCCCCTCCTCGACAGGTTCTGGGGCCAACGTCCTGACTTTC. Protein: CASSPSSTGSGANVLTF.

This clone came up once. The rearrangement uses TRBV9 and TRBJ1-1; D gene unclear. Germline values: CDR1 SGDLS, CDR2 YYNGEE. The V end was cut by 7 bases, the J end by 0 bases, with 13 bases between. This CDR3 contains 14 residues. The CDR3 sequence: CASGLGNMNTEAFF. The CDR3, as DNA: TGTGCCAGCGGACTCGGGAATATGAACACTGAAGCTTTCTTT.

The rearrangement joins TRBV15 to TRBJ1-6, with D unresolved. Trimming removed 0 bases at V and 3 bases at J, with 6 bases between. Germline lookup yields CDR1 LNHNV and CDR2 YYDKDF (reference sequence). This CDR3 is 15 amino acids long. CDR3 protein: CATSRDPIYNSPLHF. In nucleotides, the CDR3 is TGTGCCACCAGCAGAGATCCCATCTATAATTCACCCCTCCACTTT.

The rearrangement links TRBV7-2 to TRBJ2-7, with D perhaps TRBD2 (6 bases). The germline V and J ends were trimmed by 5 bases and 0 bases, with 11 bases remaining between them. Germline-derived CDR1 and CDR2 are SGHTA and FQGNSA. The CDR3 extends over 14 amino acids. CDR3 region: CASSPGRFSYEQYF. CDR3 nucleotides: TGTGCCAGCAGCCCGGGGAGGTTCTCCTACGAGCAGTACTTC.

This clone has only a few counts. The chain combines TRBV29-1 with TRBJ2-7, with TRBD2 matching over 8 bases. With 6 bases clipped from V and 3 bases from J, the junction kept 1 base outside the gene matches. CDR3 length: 11 residues. Per germline, CDR1 SQVTM and CDR2 ANQGSEA. CDR3 coding DNA: TGCAGCGTCACTAGCGGCTACGAGCAGTACTTC. It codes for CSVTSGYEQYF.

The table lists this clone with a few counts. The chain employs TRBV19 and TRBJ1-5, with 12 bases identical to TRBD1. This CDR3 is 17 amino acids long. The J segment lost 6 bases and the V segment lost 5 bases, leaving 11 bases of the junction unmatched. Germline loops: CDR1 LNHDA, CDR2 SQIVND (reference sequence). CDR3 sequence: CASSYGTGGKIVQPQHF. For the CDR3, the DNA is TGTGCCAGTAGTTACGGGACAGGGGGCAAAATAGTTCAGCCCCAGCATTTT.

This clone has only one observation. V is TRBV9 and J is TRBJ2-1; D gene ambiguous. CDR1 SGDLS and CDR2 YYNGEE come from the germline V gene. The CDR3 sequence is 13 residues long. The V and J ends lost 4 bases and 8 bases respectively, with 13 bases between them. In DNA, the CDR3 is TGTGCCAGCAGCACCCTAGACCGGTATGAGCAGTTCTTC. As protein: CASSTLDRYEQFF. Using reference TRBV9 and TRBJ2-1 for the parts outside the CDR3, the full variable domain is DSGVTQTPKHLITATGQRVTLRCSPRSGDLSVYWYQQSLDQGLQFLIQYYNGEERAKGNILERFSAQQFPDLHSELNLSSLELGDSALYFCASSTLDRYEQFFGPGTRLTVL.

This chain uses TRBV9 with TRBJ2-5; 7 bases fit TRBD1. The CDR3 extends over 14 amino acids. V lost 4 bases, J lost 1 base, and 4 bases stayed unmatched. Germline V CDR1 and CDR2: SGDLS, YYNGEE. DNA of the CDR3: TGTGCCAGCAGCACCAGGGGGACCCAAGAGACCCAGTACTTC. Translation gives CASSTRGTQETQYF.

In this sample, this clone turned up a few times. This chain joins TRBV24-1 and TRBJ2-1; 13 nucleotides align to TRBD2. The CDR3 is 16 residues long. Germline V gene data show CDR1 as KGHDR and CDR2 as SFDVKD. V was clipped by 3 bases and J by 8 bases; unmatched bases: 6. The CDR3 region is CATSDPPGTSGDEQFF. DNA of the CDR3: TGTGCCACCAGTGATCCTCCCGGGACTAGCGGGGATGAGCAGTTCTTC.

The chain has TRBV7-9 and TRBJ1-5; 7 nucleotides align to TRBD1. Germline lookup yields CDR1 SEHNR and CDR2 FQNEAQ (reference sequence). The CDR3 has 15 residues. The J segment lost 2 bases and the V segment lost 5 bases, leaving 6 bases of the junction unmatched. CDR3 nucleotide sequence: TGTGCCAGCAGCCTAGACAGGGTTGGCAATCAGCCCCAGCATTTT. Protein sequence: CASSLDRVGNQPQHF.

The V call is TRBV25-1, the J call TRBJ2-3, with TRBD2 matching over 8 bases. Germline trimming cut 8 bases from V and 1 base from J; bases unmatched to any gene: 5. Germline loops: CDR1 MGHDK, CDR2 SYGVNS. The CDR3 is 14 amino acids. The CDR3 protein is CASFASGRTDTQYF. DNA for the CDR3: TGTGCCAGCTTTGCTAGCGGGCGCACAGATACGCAGTATTTT.

The rearrangement joins TRBV6-5 to TRBJ1-2; 11 bases agree with TRBD1. CDR1 is MNHEY, CDR2 SVGAGI, per germline. Trimming cost V 0 bases and J 8 bases; bases outside gene matches: 2. CDR3 length: 14 residues. The CDR3 loop is CASSYSDRGRGYTF. CDR3 bases: TGTGCCAGCAGTTACTCGGACAGGGGGCGCGGCTACACCTTC.

The J gene is TRBJ2-2, the V gene TRBV18; 7 nucleotides align to TRBD2. Looked up from germline, CDR1 is KGHSH and CDR2 is LQKENI. The CDR3 covers 16 residues. The junction had 8 bases not matched to a gene; V was cut back by 3 bases and J by 4 bases. CDR3 nucleotides: TGTGCCAGCTCACCCCTTAGCGGGCGTGGCACCGGGGAGCTGTTTTTT. Its translation: CASSPLSGRGTGELFF.

The chain couples TRBV6-5 to TRBJ1-2; 10 bases match TRBD1. The ends lost 2 bases at V and 4 bases at J; junction bases unmatched: 4. The CDR3 is made up of 15 amino acids. Germline loops: CDR1 MNHEY, CDR2 SVGAGI. CDR3 coding DNA: TGTGCCAGCAGTTACGGACAGGGGGAAATCTATGGCTACACCTTC. Translated: CASSYGQGEIYGYTF.

The chain has TRBV7-6 and TRBJ1-1; unclear D gene. Germline CDR1 and CDR2: SGHVS and FNYEAQ. The CDR3 has 13 amino acids. The germline V and J ends were trimmed by 4 bases and 7 bases, with 13 bases remaining between them. CDR3 sequence: CASSSIQSGEAFF. As DNA, the CDR3 is TGTGCCAGCAGCTCAATACAGTCAGGTGAAGCTTTCTTT. The whole variable domain, filled in from reference TRBV7-6 and TRBJ1-1, reads GAGVSQSPRYKVTKRGQDVALRCDPISGHVSLYWYRQALGQGPEFLTYFNYEAQQDKSGLPNDRFSAERPEGSISTLTIQRTEQRDSAMYRCASSSIQSGEAFFGQGTRLTVV.

V gene TRBV5-6 combines with J gene TRBJ2-3; 9 positions match TRBD1. Losses at the gene ends were 3 bases for V and 3 bases for J; bases not matched to a gene: 5. CDR3 length: 15 amino acids. Germline CDR1 and CDR2: SGHDT and YYEEEE. The CDR3 DNA reads TGTGCCAGCAGCTCGGACAGGGGATGGACAGATACGCAGTATTTT. Translated, it gives CASSSDRGWTDTQYF.

The chain couples TRBV2 to TRBJ1-5; D gene uncertain. In germline, CDR1 is SNHLY, CDR2 FYNNEI. The V end lost 6 bases, the J end lost 7 bases, and 13 bases lay between the germline ends. CDR3 length: 13 amino acids. For the CDR3, the DNA is TGTGCCAGCAGGTTGGCGGTTAGCCAGCCCCAGCATTTT. This gives the protein CASRLAVSQPQHF.